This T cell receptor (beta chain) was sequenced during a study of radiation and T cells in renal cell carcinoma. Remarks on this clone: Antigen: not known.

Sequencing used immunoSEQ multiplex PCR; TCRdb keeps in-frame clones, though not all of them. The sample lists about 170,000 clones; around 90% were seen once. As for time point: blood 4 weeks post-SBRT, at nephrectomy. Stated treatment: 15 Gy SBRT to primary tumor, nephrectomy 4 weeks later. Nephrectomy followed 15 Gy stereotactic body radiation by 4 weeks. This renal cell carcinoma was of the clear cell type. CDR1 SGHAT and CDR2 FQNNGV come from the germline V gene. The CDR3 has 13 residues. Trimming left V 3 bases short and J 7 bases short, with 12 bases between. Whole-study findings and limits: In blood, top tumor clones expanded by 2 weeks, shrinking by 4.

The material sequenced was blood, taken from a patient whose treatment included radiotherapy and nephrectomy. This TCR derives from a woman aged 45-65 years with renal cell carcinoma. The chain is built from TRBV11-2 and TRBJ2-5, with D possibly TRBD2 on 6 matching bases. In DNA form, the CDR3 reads TGTGCCAGCAGCTTCGGACTATCGGGGACCCAGTACTTC. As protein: CASSFGLSGTQYF.